This TCR beta chain was recorded in a study of cytomegalovirus exposure and HLA in healthy donors (TCRdb year 2017). Background on the whole study: According to a later analysis, the approximately 120 validation repertoires were produced on the same platform as the 600 to 850 repertoires of the first cohort. The study aimed to test whether cataloging public T cell receptors could reveal signatures of past pathogen exposure. A separate validation cohort of 100 to 150 different subjects was used in addition to the roughly 640-subject first cohort. High-throughput TCR immunosequencing, statistical association of individual TCRs with disease status, and machine learning were combined to predict cytomegalovirus infection status. What the authors observed across the whole study: A later analysis lacked HLA typing for the validation cohort, so it scored co-occurrence in that cohort across all 110 or so repertoires. It was suggested by the authors that the approach could potentially be generalized to other disease states and immunological phenotypes. A later analysis found that TCRs clustered in the first cohort also tended to co-occur in the approximately 120 validation repertoires, with 94% of cluster scores above 0. In the study, roughly 160 TCR beta chains were listed as associated with cytomegalovirus. Most TCR sequences were observed very rarely across donors, whereas some public TCRs were present in many individuals. The classifier was reported to diagnose cytomegalovirus status with high specificity and sensitivity in both the original cohort and the validation cohort. In vitro tests confirmed that a few of the cytomegalovirus-associated TCR beta chains recognize cytomegalovirus antigens.

Separate from the roughly 650-subject first cohort, the validation cohort of 90 to 150 subjects was the group to which the donors belonged. Concerning this clone itself: Its antigen target is currently unknown. No base-level quality is on record; no much larger clone is a single base apart.

Receptor amplification or capture employed the immunoSEQ multiplex PCR assay. On the study's bioinformatics: A statistical classification framework was built for diagnosing cytomegalovirus status from the catalog of TCR beta chain sequences. TCRdb carries this immuneACCESS record with in-frame sequences only. Its versions omit some clonotypes, under half of them owing to an unresolved V gene in the studies checked, with the rest unexplained. Clone size and the V and J calls come from that table; the DNA yielded D and trimming. The sample table lists 100,000 to 150,000 clones, 80% to 90% of them with a count of one. The ten largest clones represent 4.4% of the sample. The CDR3 contains 14 residues, cysteine and phenylalanine counted. This entry keeps only the CDR3 DNA: 42 bases, framed from base 1. Sequences SGHNT (CDR1) and YYREEE (CDR2) are obtained from the germline V gene (reference sequence). Trimming removed 3 bases from V and 1 base from J, leaving 11 bases between the germline ends.

The sequencing input was PBMCs. The rearranged chain carries TRBV5-4 and TRBJ2-7; the D region possibly corresponds to TRBD2 (6 bases align). This receptor was obtained from a man between 18 and 35 years old in good health and CMV-seropositive. The nucleotide sequence is TGTGCCAGCAGCTCTGCCGGGGGATCCTACGAGCAGTACTTC. It translates to CASSSAGGSYEQYF.